Each of the 30 T cell receptor beta chains below was sequenced from the same sample in a study of blood T cell repertoires in COVID-19 (dated by TCRdb to the early 2020s). The protocol used for the library was the immunoSEQ multiplex PCR assay. Held by TCRdb, this immuneACCESS table contains in-frame sequences only and omits some clones. Under half of the omission traces to an unresolved V gene where checked; the cause of the rest is unknown. The sample table shows roughly 250,000 clones, and approximately 80% are seen once. The ten top clones hold 4% to 6% of the sample. The material sequenced was peripheral blood. Receptor source: a woman of 80 years or more with active or convalescent COVID-19.

The genes are TRBV5-1 and TRBJ1-1; TRBD1 aligns across 9 bases. Looked up from germline, CDR1 is SGHRS and CDR2 is YFSETQ. The J segment lost 3 bases and the V segment lost 4 bases, leaving 4 bases of the junction unmatched. This CDR3 contains 14 residues. CDR3 in DNA: TGCGCCAGCAGCGGGACAGGGTGGGACACTGAAGCTTTCTTT. It codes for CASSGTGWDTEAFF. Combining the CDR3 with reference TRBV5-1 and TRBJ1-1 gives the whole variable domain KAGVTQTPRYLIKTRGQQVTLSCSPISGHRSVSWYQQTPGQGLQFLFEYFSETQRNKGNFPGRFSGRQFSNSRSEMNVSTLELGDSALYLCASSGTGWDTEAFFGQGTRLTVV.

This chain joins TRBV6-5 and TRBJ2-3, with 10 bases fitting TRBD2. The CDR3 runs 15 residues. Germline V lookup: CDR1 MNHEY, CDR2 SVGAGI. V dropped 9 bases and J dropped 1; count of bases not matched to a gene: 7. CDR3 in amino acids: CASTLAGVGTDTQYF. CDR3 coding DNA: TGTGCCAGTACCCTAGCGGGAGTCGGCACAGATACGCAGTATTTT.

V is TRBV20-1 and J is TRBJ1-3, with D uncertain. Trimming pared 6 bases from V and 1 base from J, leaving 4 bases between. The CDR3 runs 11 residues. Germline assignment: CDR1 DFQATT and CDR2 SNEGSKA (reference sequence). The DNA of the CDR3 is TGCAGTGCCCCATCTGGAAACACCATATATTTT. Amino acid sequence: CSAPSGNTIYF.

Only a few counts were recorded for this clone. This rearrangement joins TRBV3-1 (or the pseudogene TRBV3-2) to TRBJ2-7, with D possibly being TRBD1 (8 bases). Germline CDR1 is LGHDT and CDR2 is YNNKEL (reference sequence). V lost 1 base and J lost 5, with 12 bases in between. The CDR3 length is 14 residues. CDR3 region: CASSQGTGRDEQYF. CDR3 coding DNA: TGTGCCAGCAGCCAAGGGACAGGGAGGGACGAGCAGTACTTC.

The chain employs TRBV2 and TRBJ1-1, with TRBD1 as a possible D gene (5 bases). The V and J ends lost 8 bases and 4 bases respectively, with 14 bases between them. CDR1 is SNHLY and CDR2 is FYNNEI in the germline V gene. There are 13 residues in the CDR3. DNA of the CDR3: TGTGCCAGCTTGAGGGCGGGGGGCACTGAAGCTTTCTTT. The encoded protein is CASLRAGGTEAFF.

The chain is built from TRBV6-5 and TRBJ2-7; 9 bases fit TRBD2. V gave up 6 bases and J gave up 2 bases; unmatched junction bases: 8. This CDR3 has 15 residues. Germline values: CDR1 MNHEY, CDR2 SVGAGI. The CDR3 spells CASRAEREAAYEQYF. CDR3 DNA sequence: TGTGCCAGCAGAGCCGAGCGGGAGGCGGCCTACGAGCAGTACTTC.

The gene calls are TRBV6-5 and TRBJ2-3; D not certain. V was clipped by 6 bases and J by 1 base, with 14 bases between them. Germline-derived CDR1 and CDR2 are MNHEY and SVGAGI. This CDR3 spans 15 amino acids. CDR3 in DNA: TGTGCCAGCAGCTCACTTACACGGGGCACAGATACGCAGTATTTT. Encoded protein: CASSSLTRGTDTQYF.

The chain employs TRBV3-1 (or the pseudogene TRBV3-2) and TRBJ1-1; TRBD1 is a possible D gene (6 bases). V lost 4 bases and J lost 0, with 15 bases in between. Germline CDR1 is LGHDT and CDR2 is YNNKEL (reference sequence). CDR3 size: 16 residues. The CDR3: CASSRSGQIMNTEAFF. The CDR3 DNA reads TGTGCCAGCAGCCGATCGGGACAAATCATGAACACTGAAGCTTTCTTT.

The gene calls are TRBV14 and TRBJ1-2, with 11 bases identical to TRBD1. This CDR3 has 15 amino acids. Germline CDR1 reads SGHDN; CDR2 reads FVKESK. Trimming at V came to 5 bases and at J to 6 bases, leaving 8 bases not matched to a gene. CDR3 bases: TGTGCCAGCAGCGTTCGGACAGGGGGCGTCAATGGCTACACCTTC. Its protein product is CASSVRTGGVNGYTF.

The chain employs TRBV10-3 and TRBJ1-2; D may be TRBD1 (6 bases). Looked up from germline, CDR1 is ENHRY and CDR2 is SYGVKD. The germline V and J ends were trimmed by 3 bases and 2 bases, with 13 bases remaining between them. There are 15 residues in the CDR3. The CDR3 here is CAISDLGQMNYGYTF. As DNA, the CDR3 is TGTGCCATCAGTGATCTCGGACAGATGAACTATGGCTACACCTTC.

The CDR3 spells CASSSSGGPDTQYF. CDR3 in DNA: TGTGCCAGCAGTTCCTCTGGAGGGCCAGATACGCAGTATTTT. This chain uses TRBV28 with TRBJ2-3; D possibly corresponds to TRBD2 (6 bases). Germline lookup yields CDR1 MDHEN and CDR2 SYDVKM. V was clipped by 4 bases and J by 4 bases, with 12 bases between them. This CDR3 is built from 14 residues.

V and J are TRBV5-1 and TRBJ2-7; 8 positions agree with TRBD2. The CDR3 is made up of 15 amino acids. Trimming removed 0 bases from V and 4 bases from J; junction bases left unmatched: 6. The germline V gene encodes CDR1 SGHRS and CDR2 YFSETQ. The CDR3 DNA sequence: TGCGCCAGCAGCTTGGAGGGACTAGTCCTGTACGAGCAGTACTTC. Protein: CASSLEGLVLYEQYF.

CDR3: CASSPLGTMNTEAFF. In DNA form, the CDR3 reads TGCGCCAGCAGCCCACTCGGGACAATGAACACTGAAGCTTTCTTT. This rearrangement joins TRBV5-1 to TRBJ1-1, with D possibly TRBD1 on 6 matching bases. The CDR3 length is 15 residues. Looked up from germline, CDR1 is SGHRS and CDR2 is YFSETQ. V shed 4 bases and J shed 0 bases, with 13 bases lying between them.

V and J are TRBV30 and TRBJ1-5; the D gene is possibly TRBD1 (5 bases). V was clipped by 0 bases and J by 2 bases, with 8 bases between them. The CDR3 is 14 residues long. Germline assignment: CDR1 GTSNPN and CDR2 SVGIG (reference sequence). CDR3 amino acids: CAWSVMTGNQPQHF. The CDR3 DNA sequence: TGTGCCTGGAGTGTTATGACAGGCAATCAGCCCCAGCATTTT.

The CDR3 spells CASSFDRRFQPQHF. DNA of the CDR3: TGTGCCAGCAGCTTCGACAGGAGATTTCAGCCCCAGCATTTT. The chain recombines TRBV11-2 with TRBJ1-5; possible D gene TRBD1, 6 bases. This CDR3 spans 14 amino acids. CDR1 and CDR2 (germline): SGHAT, FQNNGV. V gave up 3 bases and J gave up 6 bases, with 12 bases separating them.

This chain connects TRBV7-9 to TRBJ1-5; 9 bases line up with TRBD1. The CDR3 consists of 17 residues. CDR1 is SEHNR, CDR2 FQNEAQ, per germline (reference sequence). After removal of 5 bases from V and 0 bases from J, the junction contained 8 bases not matched to a gene. CDR3 sequence (DNA): TGTGCCAGCAGCACGAATGGACAGGGGTATAGCAATCAGCCCCAGCATTTT. Translating it yields CASSTNGQGYSNQPQHF.

V usage is TRBV4-2 and J usage is TRBJ1-2, with TRBD1 matching 8 bases. The CDR3 length is 17 residues. Germline V CDR1 and CDR2: LGHNA, YNFKEQ. V shed 0 bases and J 8 bases; nucleotides not matched to a gene: 14. In DNA, the CDR3 is TGTGCCAGCAGCCAAGATCTGCGGACAGGGTACTCGGAAGGCTACACCTTC. It yields the protein CASSQDLRTGYSEGYTF.

Here the CDR3 DNA reads TGTGCCAGCAGTGCGGACAGCACGGTTTCTGGAAACACCATATATTTT. Protein sequence: CASSADSTVSGNTIYF. The chain couples TRBV2 to TRBJ1-3, with D perhaps matching TRBD1 (6 bases). Trimming stripped 4 bases from V and 1 base from J, with 14 bases between. This CDR3 has 16 residues. Looked up from germline, CDR1 is SNHLY and CDR2 is FYNNEI.

This chain uses TRBV11-2 with TRBJ1-6, with D maybe TRBD1 (5 bases). V was pared by 1 base and J by 7 bases, with 11 bases between. Germline assignment: CDR1 SGHAT and CDR2 FQNNGV. The CDR3 runs 15 residues. The CDR3 loop reads CASSLGQIINSPLHF. The CDR3 region has the DNA TGTGCCAGCAGCTTAGGACAGATCATCAATTCACCCCTCCACTTT.

The chain couples TRBV5-1 to TRBJ1-1, with D possibly TRBD1 on 5 matching bases. The CDR3 totals 16 residues. V lost 0 bases, J lost 0 bases, and 12 bases lay in between. Germline V gene sequence: CDR1 SGHRS, CDR2 YFSETQ. The CDR3 sequence: CASSLGAAGLNTEAFF. In DNA, the CDR3 is TGCGCCAGCAGCTTGGGGGCTGCAGGGCTGAACACTGAAGCTTTCTTT. Complete variable domain (other parts from reference TRBV5-1 and TRBJ1-1): KAGVTQTPRYLIKTRGQQVTLSCSPISGHRSVSWYQQTPGQGLQFLFEYFSETQRNKGNFPGRFSGRQFSNSRSEMNVSTLELGDSALYLCASSLGAAGLNTEAFFGQGTRLTVV.

The chain recombines TRBV20-1 with TRBJ2-7; D is ambiguous. From germline, CDR1 is DFQATT and CDR2 SNEGSKA (reference sequence). The ends were cut back, 7 bases at V and 6 bases at J, with 13 bases in the middle. CDR3 length equals 11 residues. CDR3: CSVARHGEQYF. As DNA, the CDR3 is TGCAGTGTCGCGAGGCACGGCGAGCAGTACTTC.

The chain joins TRBV10-3 to TRBJ2-1; 16 nucleotides line up with TRBD2. V was clipped by 6 bases and J by 4 bases; unmatched bases: 15. Looked up from germline, CDR1 is ENHRY and CDR2 is SYGVKD. This CDR3 spans 20 amino acids. The CDR3 region has the DNA TGTGCCATCAGCTCCGGGACTAGCGGGAGGGCCCCCCTGGCTTACAATGAGCAGTTCTTC. It is translated as CAISSGTSGRAPLAYNEQFF.

This chain connects TRBV3-1 (or the pseudogene TRBV3-2) to TRBJ1-2, with 8 nucleotides matching TRBD1. Germline V gene data show CDR1 as LGHDT and CDR2 as YNNKEL (reference sequence). The V and J ends lost 1 base and 8 bases, in that order; junction bases with no gene match: 9. This CDR3 is built from 15 residues. DNA for the CDR3: TGTGCCAGCAGCCAAGCTGGGACAGGAATGAAAGGCTACACCTTC. This encodes CASSQAGTGMKGYTF.

The chain uses TRBV5-1 and TRBJ2-1, with D perhaps matching TRBD2 (6 bases). Germline lookup yields CDR1 SGHRS and CDR2 YFSETQ. The CDR3 spans 16 residues. V was trimmed by 0 bases and J by 4 bases, leaving 14 bases between them. CDR3: CASSLVLGEVYNEQFF. Here the CDR3 DNA reads TGCGCCAGCAGCTTGGTTTTGGGGGAGGTGTACAATGAGCAGTTCTTC.

This chain links TRBV2 with TRBJ1-6; D may be TRBD1 (6 bases). V was shortened by 10 bases and J by 7 bases, with 14 bases between the two germline ends. The CDR3 totals 13 residues. The V gene's germline CDR1 is SNHLY and CDR2 FYNNEI. The CDR3 here is CATSGQQNSPLHF. The CDR3 DNA is TGTGCCACCTCCGGACAGCAAAATTCACCCCTCCACTTT.

The chain recombines TRBV5-1 with TRBJ1-5, with 9 positions matching TRBD1. This CDR3 contains 16 residues. CDR1 is SGHRS and CDR2 is YFSETQ in the germline V gene. Trimming took 5 bases from V and 5 from J; bases not matched to a gene: 11. This CDR3 is CASSLIPGQGYQPQHF. The DNA of the CDR3 is TGCGCCAGCAGTCTAATACCGGGACAGGGTTATCAGCCCCAGCATTTT.

The rearrangement links TRBV7-2 to TRBJ1-2; 7 nucleotides match TRBD1. There are 16 residues in the CDR3. Germline V CDR1 and CDR2: SGHTA, FQGNSA. J gave up 2 bases and V 4 bases, and 10 bases lay outside the gene matches. CDR3 protein: CASSSTGTTKNYGYTF. Here the CDR3 DNA reads TGTGCCAGCAGCTCGACAGGGACGACTAAAAACTATGGCTACACCTTC. Drawing the rest from reference TRBV7-2 and TRBJ1-2, the complete variable domain is GAGVSQSPSNKVTEKGKDVELRCDPISGHTALYWYRQSLGQGLEFLIYFQGNSAPDKSGLPSDRFSAERTGGSVSTLTIQRTQQEDSAVYLCASSSTGTTKNYGYTFGSGTRLTVV.

The chain uses TRBV9 and TRBJ1-2, with 8 bases that match TRBD1. The CDR3 runs to 14 residues. In germline, CDR1 is SGDLS, CDR2 YYNGEE. V shed 3 bases, J shed 7 bases, and the junction held 8 bases outside the gene matches. The CDR3 DNA reads TGTGCCAGCAGCGCGGGACAGGCGACGGTTGGCTACACCTTC. Its protein is CASSAGQATVGYTF.

The rearrangement joins TRBV28 to TRBJ1-3; no definite D call. Germline assignment: CDR1 MDHEN and CDR2 SYDVKM. The CDR3 contains 14 residues. V was trimmed by 4 bases and J by 2 bases, leaving 9 bases between them. CDR3 protein: CASSSPHAGNTIYF. Here the CDR3 DNA reads TGTGCCAGCAGTTCCCCCCATGCTGGAAACACCATATATTTT.

J is TRBJ1-5 and V is TRBV30; 8 bases are shared with TRBD1. V dropped 0 bases and J dropped 1; count of bases not matched to a gene: 5. CDR1 is GTSNPN, CDR2 SVGIG, per germline (reference sequence). This CDR3 is 16 amino acids long. This chain's CDR3 is CAWSVRQGASNQPQHF. The DNA of the CDR3 is TGTGCCTGGAGTGTAAGGCAGGGGGCGAGCAATCAGCCCCAGCATTTT.